These T cell receptor beta chains were read from a single sample in a study of T-cell reconstitution after alpha-beta-depleted transplantation in children. From the PCR reads, TCRdb called clonotypes with MiXCR, one entry per CDR3 protein. The repertoire holds about 1,000,000 distinct CDR3 sequences, with roughly 29% as singletons. Sample: PBMCs, mostly from graft donor cells, taken 360 days after TCRalphabeta/CD19-depleted stem cell transplant. These receptors came from a boy in the first two years of life who had a stem cell transplant for SCID, so the T cells may come from the graft donor. Both conserved end residues are part of each CDR3. D genes are given only for firm matches.

cdr3_length d_call v_call cdr3_aa
14 TRBD1 TRBV5-1 CASSPRTGKETQYF
12 TRBD1 TRBV5-5 CASSGGQVEQFF
17 TRBD2 TRBV4-1 CASSQGLAGPTGETQYF
13 NA TRBV5-1 CASSYYSQETQYF
12 NA TRBV4-2 CASGLLRERQFF
14 NA TRBV20-1 CSGLGGPTSDTQYF
16 NA TRBV20-1 CSAIYLGGGAPNEQFF
15 TRBD2 TRBV20-1 CSATMTSGGPNEQFF
14 NA TRBV10-3 CAISGANSYNEQFF
15 NA TRBV7-2 CASSSYRTGRNTIYF
14 NA TRBV28 CASSLLGREETQYF
16 NA TRBV19 CASTTSGLSSYNEQFF
15 NA TRBV29-1 CSVEEASSGANVLTF
15 NA TRBV20-1 CSARGWDSLTDTQYF
14 TRBD1 TRBV7-2 CASSSTGNQETQYF
15 NA TRBV5-1 CASSLVGTANYGYTF
15 NA TRBV5-1 CASSLPDRSKNIQYF
11 NA TRBV20-1 CSALRGYEQYF
18 TRBD2 TRBV5-5 CASSLDLGPGGNTDTQYF
15 NA TRBV7-9 CASSLFTGREETQYF
15 TRBD1 TRBV24-1 CATSRGTGTYNEQFF
16 NA TRBV7-9 CASSSQGTPYQETQYF
18 NA TRBV6-5 CASSYAPVWRGISYEQYF
14 TRBD1 TRBV6-5 CASSYEGAPRTQYF
17 NA TRBV7-8 CASSLVPGGGRQETQYF
12 NA TRBV20-1 CSAKGGGYEQYF
16 TRBD2 TRBV18 CASSPFSGLGAYEQYF
13 NA TRBV6-6 CASSYGVQETQYF
15 NA TRBV2 CASSAGGLIKETQYF
15 TRBD1 TRBV18 CASSPGGTGVDEQYF
15 NA TRBV20-1 CSASLWGILGTEAFF
15 NA TRBV6-5 CASSCAFLTRRWLFF
15 TRBD1 TRBV15 CATSRRTGSPYEQYF
14 NA TRBV5-4 CASSLGHQYNEQFF
13 NA TRBV5-6 CASSLYLPYEQYF
14 NA TRBV4-2 CASSQVPRPAEQYF
12 NA TRBV7-9 CASSLGRDGQYF